The 25 T cell receptor beta chains listed next were all sequenced from one sample in a study of Graves' ophthalmopathy and Graves' hyperthyroidism. Amplification from RNA transcripts yielded the TCR beta CDR3 regions. First-round RT-PCR relied on HTBI primers, and a second-round multiplex PCR came next. TCRdb recomputed calls from the multiplex PCR reads with MiXCR, one row per CDR3 protein. The table includes over 650,000 distinct CDR3 sequences, about 41% detected once. The source material was peripheral blood. All receptors come from an adult man with Graves' ophthalmopathy.

The V and J genes are TRBV7-9 and TRBJ2-1; 10 bases align to TRBD2. The CDR3 consists of 15 residues. Germline V gives CDR1 SEHNR, CDR2 FQNEAQ (reference sequence). With 4 bases clipped from V and 2 bases from J, the junction kept 2 bases outside the gene matches. CDR3: CASSYSGGPYNEQFF. CDR3 sequence (DNA): TGTGCCAGCAGCTATAGCGGGGGGCCCTACAATGAGCAGTTCTTC.

V and J are TRBV25-1 and TRBJ1-4; D gene ambiguous. V dropped 1 base and J dropped 7 bases, with 16 bases sitting between them. The CDR3 has 16 residues. Germline assignment: CDR1 MGHDK and CDR2 SYGVNS. The CDR3 spells CASSESAGQVGEKLFF. CDR3 bases: TGTGCCAGCAGTGAATCGGCGGGCCAAGTGGGTGAAAAACTGTTTTTT.

This clonotype appeared many times. J is TRBJ1-2 and V is TRBV29-1; unclear D gene. Germline V gives CDR1 SQVTM, CDR2 ANQGSEA. Deletions cut 6 bases from V and 8 bases from J, with 19 bases between. The CDR3 is made up of 13 amino acids. DNA for the CDR3: TGCAGCGTCAACCCGGAAGGGCAGCTCGGCTACACCTTC. Translated: CSVNPEGQLGYTF.

This clonotype was seen at least ten times. V usage is TRBV19 and J usage is TRBJ1-1; weak D call: TRBD1 (5 bases). V was clipped by 4 bases and J by 1 base, with 16 bases between them. Germline-derived CDR1 and CDR2 are LNHDA and SQIVND (reference sequence). This CDR3 spans 16 amino acids. CDR3 coding DNA: TGTGCCAGTAGTACCCTAGAGGGGCGAGGGAACACTGAAGCTTTCTTT. Protein product: CASSTLEGRGNTEAFF.

J is TRBJ2-7 and V is TRBV5-4, with D perhaps matching TRBD1 (6 bases). CDR3 length: 16 residues. V dropped 5 bases and J dropped 6 bases, with 24 bases sitting between them. In germline, CDR1 is SGHNT, CDR2 YYREEE (reference sequence). As DNA, the CDR3 is TGTGCCAGCAGACTCGCAGGGGCAGGGCTGTCTCTCGAGCAGTACTTC. Residues: CASRLAGAGLSLEQYF.

This clonotype was observed at least ten times. The chain employs TRBV11-2 and TRBJ2-5; D gene uncertain. This CDR3 has 13 amino acids. In germline, CDR1 is SGHAT, CDR2 FQNNGV. V was shortened by 2 bases and J by 2 bases, with 6 bases between the two germline ends. Here the CDR3 DNA reads TGTGCCAGCAGCTTATTCGGACAAGAGACCCAGTACTTC. It is translated as CASSLFGQETQYF.

In its sample, this clonotype was seen a few times. The chain recombines TRBV3-1 with TRBJ2-7; tentatively, D is TRBD1 (6 bases). The CDR3 is 14 residues long. Germline-derived CDR1 and CDR2 are LGHDT and YNNKEL (reference sequence). Trimming removed 1 base from V and 3 bases from J, with 10 bases in between. DNA for the CDR3: TGTGCCAGCAGCCAAGGACGACAGGTCTACGAGCAGTACTTC. This translates into CASSQGRQVYEQYF.

This clonotype was counted ten times or more. The chain employs TRBV9 and TRBJ2-7; 9 positions match TRBD1. With 4 bases clipped from V and 4 bases from J, the junction kept 9 bases outside the gene matches. This CDR3 spans 15 amino acids. Per the germline V gene, CDR1 is SGDLS and CDR2 is YYNGEE. In nucleotides, the CDR3 is TGTGCCAGCAGCCAAGGGCCGGGACAGGGTTACGAGCAGTACTTC. Its translation is CASSQGPGQGYEQYF.

As DNA, the CDR3 is TGTGCCAGTAGTAGCGGGGCAGTTGAAGCTTTCTTT. Protein sequence: CASSSGAVEAFF. The chain recombines TRBV19 with TRBJ1-1, with D maybe TRBD1 (5 bases). The CDR3 length is 12 residues. With 4 bases removed from V and 7 bases from J, the gap between germline ends came to 10 bases. CDR1 and CDR2 (germline): LNHDA, SQIVND (reference sequence).

The chain carries TRBV24-1 and TRBJ2-2, with TRBD1 matching 9 bases. The CDR3 length is 16 residues. From germline, CDR1 is KGHDR and CDR2 SFDVKD. V lost 4 bases, J lost 3 bases, and 5 bases stayed unmatched. CDR3 residues: CATSDSGTGHTGELFF. CDR3 nucleotide sequence: TGTGCCACCAGTGACTCCGGGACAGGGCACACCGGGGAGCTGTTTTTT.

Only one count was recorded for this clonotype. The chain recombines TRBV29-1 with TRBJ2-2, with TRBD1 as a possible D gene (6 bases). V dropped 6 bases and J dropped 7 bases, with 12 bases sitting between them. Germline CDR1 and CDR2: SQVTM and ANQGSEA. The CDR3 runs to 12 residues. CDR3 loop: CSVAPGDGELFF. The CDR3 DNA follows: TGCAGCGTAGCTCCAGGGGACGGGGAGCTGTTTTTT.

Points on this clonotype: An end of the junction does not agree with germline; a read error may underlie this. The rearrangement joins TRBV2 to TRBJ2-5; D may be TRBD1 (5 bases). Germline V lookup: CDR1 SNHLY, CDR2 FYNNEI. The CDR3 totals 12 residues. This chain's CDR3 is CATSQGSETQYF. DNA of the CDR3: TGTGCCACCAGTCAGGGTTCGGAGACCCAGTACTTC.

In the case of this clonotype: Mismatch with germline at one junction end may stem from a read error. The chain uses TRBV20-1 and TRBJ1-2, with D hard to call. The CDR3 covers 11 residues. Germline V gene sequence: CDR1 DFQATT, CDR2 SNEGSKA (reference sequence). This CDR3 is CSAPKDYDYTF. In DNA form, the CDR3 reads TGCAGTGCCCCGAAGGATTATGACTACACCTTC.

To note about this clonotype: A much larger clone sits a single nucleotide away, making a read error possible. The chain uses TRBV7-8 and TRBJ1-1, with TRBD1 identical over 7 bases. Germline values: CDR1 SGHVS, CDR2 FQNEAQ. The CDR3 length is 18 residues. V gave up 1 base and J gave up 6 bases; unmatched junction bases: 17. CDR3 region: CASSLVFMGGQLLAEAFF. In DNA, the CDR3 is TGTGCCAGCAGCTTAGTGTTTATGGGGGGACAGTTACTCGCTGAAGCTTTCTTT.

The rearrangement links TRBV12-5 to TRBJ2-5; D is uncertain. Germline V gives CDR1 LGHNT, CDR2 FRNRAP. Trimming pared 1 base from V and 7 bases from J, leaving 7 bases between. The CDR3 is made up of 12 amino acids. The CDR3 DNA is TGTGCTAGTGGTTTGGACCCGTCGACCCAGTACTTC. Translation gives CASGLDPSTQYF. Full variable domain (outside the CDR3, taken from reference TRBV12-5 and TRBJ2-5): DARVTQTPRHKVTEMGQEVTMRCQPILGHNTVFWYRQTMMQGLELLAYFRNRAPLDDSGMPKDRFSAEMPDATLATLKIQPSEPRDSAVYFCASGLDPSTQYFGPGTRLLVL.

This chain connects TRBV7-9 to TRBJ2-6, with 8 bases aligning to TRBD2. The J segment lost 1 base and the V segment lost 10 bases, leaving 3 bases of the junction unmatched. CDR1 is SEHNR, CDR2 FQNEAQ, per germline (reference sequence). The CDR3 is made up of 14 amino acids. CDR3 amino acids: CATGGGSGANVLTF. The CDR3 bases are TGTGCCACCGGGGGGGGATCTGGGGCCAACGTCCTGACTTTC.

This clonotype was seen ten or more times. The chain recombines TRBV5-1 with TRBJ2-7; D ambiguous. The V gene's germline CDR1 is SGHRS and CDR2 YFSETQ. V was cut by 0 bases and J by 1 base, with 8 bases left in between. The CDR3 consists of 14 residues. As DNA, the CDR3 is TGCGCCAGCAGCTTGGAACAAGGGTCCTACGAGCAGTACTTC. Translation: CASSLEQGSYEQYF. Together with reference TRBV5-1 and TRBJ2-7, the CDR3 gives the full variable domain: KAGVTQTPRYLIKTRGQQVTLSCSPISGHRSVSWYQQTPGQGLQFLFEYFSETQRNKGNFPGRFSGRQFSNSRSEMNVSTLELGDSALYLCASSLEQGSYEQYFGPGTRLTVT.

The V and J genes are TRBV7-9 and TRBJ1-1, with D possibly TRBD1 on 5 matching bases. Looked up from germline, CDR1 is SEHNR and CDR2 is FQNEAQ (reference sequence). The CDR3 runs 13 residues. Trimming shortened V by 7 bases and J by 4 bases, and 13 bases separated the two germline ends. The CDR3 region is CASTGREGTEAFF. CDR3 nucleotide sequence: TGTGCCAGCACTGGCAGGGAAGGCACTGAAGCTTTCTTT. The whole variable domain, filled in from reference TRBV7-9 and TRBJ1-1, reads DTGVSQNPRHKITKRGQNVTFRCDPISEHNRLYWYRQTLGQGPEFLTYFQNEAQLEKSRLLSDRFSAERPKGSFSTLEIQRTEQGDSAMYLCASTGREGTEAFFGQGTRLTVV.

This clonotype has a count of ten or more. A read error may produce the germline difference seen at one junction end. The gene calls are TRBV10-3 and TRBJ1-1; weak D call: TRBD1 (6 bases). CDR1 and CDR2 from the germline V gene are ENHRY and SYGVKD. This CDR3 comprises 13 residues. CDR3 region: CASSGGARTEAFF. In DNA, the CDR3 is TGTGCCAGCAGTGGGGGGGCTAGGACTGAAGCTTTCTTT.

The gene calls are TRBV19 and TRBJ2-1; tentative D call: TRBD1 (5 bases). The germline V gene has CDR1 LNHDA and CDR2 SQIVND (reference sequence). The CDR3 contains 15 residues. Trimming took 8 bases from V and 0 from J, leaving 14 bases between them. CDR3 in DNA: TGTGCCAGTTCGGACACCCACAGCTCCTACAATGAGCAGTTCTTC. Its protein product is CASSDTHSSYNEQFF.

The rearrangement links TRBV10-3 to TRBJ1-1; D uncertain. V was shortened by 11 bases and J by 5 bases, with 18 bases between the two germline ends. The CDR3 loop spans 13 amino acids. The germline V gene encodes CDR1 ENHRY and CDR2 SYGVKD. CDR3 region: CAWSVQAQTEAFF. The CDR3 DNA is TGTGCCTGGAGTGTGCAGGCTCAGACTGAAGCTTTCTTT.

This clonotype was counted only a few times. The chain links TRBV20-1 to TRBJ2-5; 7 bases match TRBD2. There are 18 residues in the CDR3. Trimming removed 1 base from V and 5 bases from J; junction bases left unmatched: 19. CDR1 is DFQATT, CDR2 SNEGSKA, per germline (reference sequence). CDR3 sequence: CSARVSVGGGGPGETQYF. CDR3 nucleotides: TGCAGTGCTAGAGTGTCTGTCGGTGGGGGAGGGCCGGGGGAGACCCAGTACTTC.

Note on this clonotype: One end of the junction varies from germline; a read error may be responsible. V gene TRBV9 combines with J gene TRBJ2-2; 8 bases agree with TRBD2. The V gene's germline CDR1 is SGDLS and CDR2 YYNGEE. The CDR3 spans 16 residues. CDR3 amino acids: CAGSVVAGGLTGELFF. In nucleotides, the CDR3 is TGTGCCGGCAGCGTAGTTGCGGGAGGCCTCACCGGGGAGCTGTTTTTT.

To note about this clonotype: This may be a read error, as it is one base from a much larger clone. This sequence joins TRBV4-1 and TRBJ1-2, with a possible D match to TRBD1 (6 bases). Deletions cut 5 bases from V and 10 bases from J, with 26 bases between. From germline, CDR1 is MGHRA and CDR2 YSYEKL. This CDR3 is built from 16 residues. CDR3: CASSTGQPNHYGDYTF. Written as DNA, the CDR3 is TGCGCCAGCAGCACCGGACAGCCTAACCATTATGGTGACTACACCTTC.

The V gene is TRBV6-6, the J gene TRBJ1-1; D is uncertain. Germline V gives CDR1 MNHNY, CDR2 SVGAGI (reference sequence). V lost 1 base to trimming and J lost 3 bases, with 12 bases between them. This CDR3 comprises 15 residues. The CDR3 loop is CASSYLVRADTEAFF. The CDR3 nucleotides read TGTGCCAGCAGTTACTTGGTAAGGGCAGACACTGAAGCTTTCTTT.